These 19 T cell receptor beta chains share one sample of origin, sequenced in a study of T cells after yellow fever vaccination. TCRdb ran MiXCR on the 5' RACE reads and lists one entry per CDR3 protein. The top ten clones hold under 40% of a sample with some 170,000 distinct CDR3 sequences, 9.3% of them seen once. The starting material was CD8+ T cells sorted from PBMCs, obtained 45 days after the yellow fever booster vaccination. The receptor source for this set is a young man who received the YFV17D yellow fever vaccine.

This clonotype was seen many times. The chain couples TRBV9 to TRBJ2-7, with D possibly called TRBD1 or TRBD2 (5 bases each). The germline V gene has CDR1 SGDLS and CDR2 YYNGEE. V lost 3 bases to trimming and J lost 6 bases, with 19 bases between them. CDR3 length equals 15 residues. This CDR3 is CASSAHRDPMGEQYF. The CDR3 DNA follows: TGTGCCAGCAGCGCTCATCGGGACCCTATGGGCGAGCAGTACTTC.

A few counts support this clonotype. CDR3 region: CASSQGGNREETEAFF. CDR3 DNA sequence: TGTGCCAGCAGCCAGGGTGGGAACAGGGAGGAAACTGAAGCTTTCTTT. The chain links TRBV4-2 to TRBJ1-1; TRBD1 is a possible D gene (6 bases). V was pared by 3 bases and J by 5 bases, with 19 bases between. The CDR3 runs to 16 residues. Germline V gives CDR1 LGHNA, CDR2 YNFKEQ.

This clonotype was detected many times. The V and J genes are TRBV29-1 and TRBJ2-1, with TRBD2 matching over 12 bases. Losses at the gene ends were 3 bases for V and 3 bases for J; bases not matched to a gene: 9. Germline CDR1 SQVTM, CDR2 ANQGSEA. The CDR3 spans 17 residues. Here the CDR3 DNA reads TGCAGCGTTGATGTCGCTAGCGGGGGGGCAAGCTACAATGAGCAGTTCTTC. It yields the protein CSVDVASGGASYNEQFF.

The sample holds a few counts of this clonotype. The chain recombines TRBV25-1 with TRBJ2-4; 9 bases map to TRBD1. V was pared by 5 bases and J by 5 bases, with 4 bases of the junction left unmatched. Germline V gene lookup returns CDR1 MGHDK and CDR2 SYGVNS. The CDR3 is 14 residues long. The CDR3 DNA sequence: TGTGCCAGCAGTCCCCGACAGGGGGAAAACATTCAGTACTTC. This translates into CASSPRQGENIQYF.

This clonotype has a handful of counts. This sequence joins TRBV5-6 and TRBJ2-7; tentative D call: TRBD1 (5 bases). V lost 1 base, J lost 4 bases, and 21 bases lay in between. Germline CDR1 reads SGHDT; CDR2 reads YYEEEE. The CDR3 is 17 amino acids. CDR3 DNA sequence: TGTGCCAGCAGCTTGACAGGTTCCATGTCCAATCTTTACGAGCAGTACGTC. Translated: CASSLTGSMSNLYEQYV.

This chain links TRBV6-1 with TRBJ1-2; D might be TRBD1 (5 bases). CDR1 is MNHNS and CDR2 is SASEGT in the germline V gene. V lost 8 bases and J lost 2, with 12 bases in between. The CDR3 contains 13 residues. In nucleotides, the CDR3 is TGTGCCAGCCTTATGGGACTCAACTATGGCTACACCTTC. It codes for CASLMGLNYGYTF.

The count of this clonotype is one. CDR3 protein: CSVEKVGGPGGDTQYF. The CDR3 DNA follows: TGCAGCGTTGAAAAGGTTGGTGGCCCCGGCGGCGATACGCAGTATTTT. The V gene is TRBV29-1, the J gene TRBJ2-3; D ambiguous. The CDR3 spans 16 residues. CDR1 SQVTM and CDR2 ANQGSEA come from the germline V gene. Deletions cut 2 bases from V and 6 bases from J, with 21 bases between.

This clonotype appeared a few times. The genes are TRBV7-9 and TRBJ2-1; 7 bases agree with TRBD1. Germline lookup yields CDR1 SEHNR and CDR2 FQNEAQ (reference sequence). The V and J ends lost 3 bases and 4 bases, in that order; junction bases with no gene match: 6. This CDR3 contains 15 residues. The CDR3 sequence: CASSFSGQSYNEQFF. The CDR3 DNA is TGTGCCAGCAGCTTTTCGGGACAGTCTTACAATGAGCAGTTCTTC.

The chain uses TRBV7-2 and TRBJ2-5, with 16 bases fitting TRBD2. Germline CDR1 is SGHTA and CDR2 is FQGNSA. J gave up 5 bases and V 2 bases, and 14 bases lay outside the gene matches. This CDR3 spans 20 amino acids. The DNA of the CDR3 is TGTGCCAGCAGCTTACGCCCCAAGGGACTAGCGGGGGGGCCTCTTGAGACCCAGTACTTC. Encoded protein: CASSLRPKGLAGGPLETQYF. The full variable domain, its missing parts supplied by reference TRBV7-2 and TRBJ2-5, is GAGVSQSPSNKVTEKGKDVELRCDPISGHTALYWYRQSLGQGLEFLIYFQGNSAPDKSGLPSDRFSAERTGGSVSTLTIQRTQQEDSAVYLCASSLRPKGLAGGPLETQYFGPGTRLLVL.

This clonotype turned up a few times. The rearrangement joins TRBV4-3 to TRBJ2-1; TRBD2 is a possible D gene (5 bases). V was trimmed by 0 bases and J by 9 bases, leaving 12 bases between them. This CDR3 region has 14 residues. Germline CDR1 LGHNA, CDR2 YSLEER. The CDR3 DNA reads as TGCGCCAGCAGCCAAGATTCGGACTCCACTGAGCAGTTCTTC. Amino acid sequence: CASSQDSDSTEQFF.

The rearrangement joins TRBV4-1 to TRBJ1-5, with D hard to call. The CDR3 contains 15 residues. Trimming took off 1 base at V and 4 bases at J, with 11 bases between the two ends. CDR1 is MGHRA and CDR2 is YSYEKL in the germline V gene. The CDR3 nucleotides read TGCGCCAGCAGCCAAGTTACATTGGGGAATCAGCCCCAGCATTTT. It specifies CASSQVTLGNQPQHF.

This clonotype was picked up many times. The gene calls are TRBV7-2 and TRBJ2-7, with 11 bases matching TRBD2. The CDR3 covers 15 residues. CDR1 and CDR2 from the germline V gene are SGHTA and FQGNSA. The V gene end was trimmed by 6 bases and the J gene end by 2 bases; junction bases not matched to a gene: 6. CDR3 region: CASSILAGGTYEQYV. The CDR3 DNA is TGTGCCAGCAGTATTCTAGCGGGGGGAACCTACGAGCAGTACGTC.

The chain couples TRBV7-9 to TRBJ2-3; 7 bases are shared with TRBD2. The V gene end was trimmed by 10 bases and the J gene end by 5 bases; junction bases not matched to a gene: 9. Germline values: CDR1 SEHNR, CDR2 FQNEAQ (reference sequence). The CDR3 extends over 13 amino acids. The CDR3 reads CATRWGGGDTQYF. CDR3 nucleotide sequence: TGTGCCACCCGGTGGGGGGGAGGAGATACGCAGTATTTT.

This clonotype was counted at least ten times. V and J are TRBV7-9 and TRBJ2-7; 7 bases line up with TRBD1. There are 15 residues in the CDR3. After removal of 0 bases from V and 5 bases from J, the junction contained 7 bases not matched to a gene. Germline CDR1 reads SEHNR; CDR2 reads FQNEAQ (reference sequence). CDR3 residues: CASSLADRAKNEQYF. The DNA of the CDR3 is TGTGCCAGCAGCTTAGCCGACAGGGCCAAGAACGAGCAGTACTTC.

The chain is built from TRBV28 and TRBJ1-6; the D is unclear. Germline V gene sequence: CDR1 MDHEN, CDR2 SYDVKM. The V gene lost 6 bases and the J gene lost 3 bases, with 18 bases spanning the gap. The CDR3 is 17 residues long. Here the CDR3 DNA reads TGTGCCAGCAGCCTGGAGGGAGCCGCCCACTATAATTCACCCCTCCACTTT. It yields the protein CASSLEGAAHYNSPLHF. The variable domain in full, with the rest retrieved from reference TRBV28 and TRBJ1-6, is DVKVTQSSRYLVKRTGEKVFLECVQDMDHENMFWYRQDPGLGLRLIYFSYDVKMKEKGDIPEGYSVSREKKERFSLILESASTNQTSMYLCASSLEGAAHYNSPLHFGNGTRLTVT.

In regard to this clonotype: Relative to the germline gene, one junction end is altered; a read error may explain this. The chain combines TRBV10-3 with TRBJ1-5, with no clear D. There are 16 residues in the CDR3. The germline CDR1 and CDR2 sequences are ENHRY and SYGVKD. As DNA, the CDR3 is TGTGCCATCTCGGGCTTAGTTGTTCAGAAGTTCCAGCACCAGCATTTT. Protein product: CAISGLVVQKFQHQHF.

This clonotype was counted ten times or more. The CDR3 DNA sequence: TGTGCCAGTAGTATAGTAAGAACAGGGGGATATCAGCCCCAGCATTTT. It codes for CASSIVRTGGYQPQHF. The chain carries TRBV19 and TRBJ1-5, with 8 bases fitting TRBD1. Germline CDR1 LNHDA, CDR2 SQIVND (reference sequence). Losses at the gene ends were 1 base for V and 5 bases for J; bases not matched to a gene: 7. The CDR3 contains 16 residues.

This clonotype showed up many times. The V and J genes are TRBV29-1 and TRBJ2-7; D assignment may be TRBD1 or TRBD2 (5 bases each). V shed 6 bases and J shed 5 bases, with 20 bases lying between them. From germline, CDR1 is SQVTM and CDR2 ANQGSEA. CDR3 size: 14 residues. CDR3 DNA sequence: TGCAGCGTCCGTGGGACCGACGATTGGAACGAGCAGTACTTC. This sequence encodes CSVRGTDDWNEQYF.

This clonotype has ten or more counts. The chain combines TRBV7-6 with TRBJ2-3; TRBD2 aligns across 8 bases. Germline loops: CDR1 SGHVS, CDR2 FNYEAQ. Trimming cost V 0 bases and J 5 bases; bases outside gene matches: 4. CDR3 length equals 15 residues. The CDR3, as DNA: TGTGCCAGCAGCTTAGCCGGGGGGGCCGGAGATACGCAGTATTTT. Translating gives CASSLAGGAGDTQYF.